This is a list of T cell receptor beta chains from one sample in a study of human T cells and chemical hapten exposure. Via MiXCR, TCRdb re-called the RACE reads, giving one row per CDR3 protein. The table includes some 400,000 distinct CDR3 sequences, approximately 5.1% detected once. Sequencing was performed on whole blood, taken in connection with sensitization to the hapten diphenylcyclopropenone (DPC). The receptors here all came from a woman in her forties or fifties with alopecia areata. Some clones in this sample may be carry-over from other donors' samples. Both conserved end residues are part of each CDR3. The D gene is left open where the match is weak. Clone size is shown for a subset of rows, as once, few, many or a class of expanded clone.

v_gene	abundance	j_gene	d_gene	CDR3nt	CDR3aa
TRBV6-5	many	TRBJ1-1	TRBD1	TGTGCCAGCACACGGACAGGGAACACTGAAGCTTTCTTT	CASTRTGNTEAFF
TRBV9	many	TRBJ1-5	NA	TGTGCCAGCAGCGTAGGCGGGGGCAATCAGCCCCAGCATTTT	CASSVGGGNQPQHF
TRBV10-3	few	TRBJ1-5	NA	TGTGCCATCAGCGGGGGGATTGAGGGTTCACAGCCCCAGCATTTT	CAISGGIEGSQPQHF
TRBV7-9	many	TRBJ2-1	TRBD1	TGTGCCAGCACCCCTGACAGGGCCCTTTACAATGAGCAGTTCTTC	CASTPDRALYNEQFF
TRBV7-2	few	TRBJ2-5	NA	TGTGCCAGCAGCTTTGGACACGGACAAGAGACCCAGTACTTC	CASSFGHGQETQYF
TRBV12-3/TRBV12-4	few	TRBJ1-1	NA	TGTGCCAGCAGCCCTGGCCCGAGGAACACTGAAGCTTTCTTT	CASSPGPRNTEAFF
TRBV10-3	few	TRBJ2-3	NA	TGTGCCATCACCTTTAATCCTGTTACAGATACGCAGTATTTT	CAITFNPVTDTQYF
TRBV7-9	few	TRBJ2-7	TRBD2	TGTGCCAGCAGCTTAGCGCAGGCGGGAGTTTACTACGAGCAGTACTTC	CASSLAQAGVYYEQYF
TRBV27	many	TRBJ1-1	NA	TGTGCCAGCAGTTTACGGTTAGGCATGAACACTGAAGCTTTCTTT	CASSLRLGMNTEAFF
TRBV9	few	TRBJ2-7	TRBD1	TGTGCCAGCAGCCCCCCCGGGACAGGGGGCATCGAGCAGTACTTC	CASSPPGTGGIEQYF
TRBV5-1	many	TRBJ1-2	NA	TGCGCCAGCAGCTTGGAATCAGGGCAACCGATTCGTGGCTACACCTTC	CASSLESGQPIRGYTF
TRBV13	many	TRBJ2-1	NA	TGTGCCAGCAGCTTAAGCTCCAGACTAGAGGGGGCAGATGAGCAGTTCTTC	CASSLSSRLEGADEQFF
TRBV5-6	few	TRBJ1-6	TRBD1	TGTGCCAGCAGCCTCAGGGGGCAGGTCAGGGATTCACCCCTCCACTTT	CASSLRGQVRDSPLHF
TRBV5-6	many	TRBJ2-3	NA	TGTGCCAGCAGCTTGAGGGGCCGGGGAGATACGCAGTATTTT	CASSLRGRGDTQYF
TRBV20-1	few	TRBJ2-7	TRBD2	TGCAGTGCTAGAGATATGGCGGGAGCGGTGCATTTCGAGCAGTACTTC	CSARDMAGAVHFEQYF
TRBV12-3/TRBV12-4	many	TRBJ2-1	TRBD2	TGTGCCAGCAGCCCCTCCACGGTAGCGGGGGCCCGCCGGAATGAGCAGTTCTTC	CASSPSTVAGARRNEQFF
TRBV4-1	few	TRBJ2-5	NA	TGCGCCAGCAGCCAATCCGCCGGGGGGCCGGAGGAGACCCAGTACTTC	CASSQSAGGPEETQYF
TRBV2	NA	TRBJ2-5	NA	TGTGCCAGCAAAGTTGGAGGGGGATTAGAGACCCAGTACTTC	CASKVGGGLETQYF
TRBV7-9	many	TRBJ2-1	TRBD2	TGTGCCAGCAGCTTACAGCGGGAGCGGACTGAGCAGTTCTTC	CASSLQRERTEQFF
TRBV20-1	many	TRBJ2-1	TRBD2	TGCAGTGCTAGATCGATAGCGGGAGAGGTTGAGCAGTTCTTC	CSARSIAGEVEQFF
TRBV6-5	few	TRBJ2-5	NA	TGTGCCAGCAGTAGTGGGTACCGCGGCAGTAGAGAAGAGACCCAGTACTTC	CASSSGYRGSREETQYF
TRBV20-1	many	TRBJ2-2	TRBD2	TGCAGTGCCACACTAGCGGGAGGGCCCCTCGCCGGGGAGCTGTTTTTT	CSATLAGGPLAGELFF
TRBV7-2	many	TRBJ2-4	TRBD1	TGTGCCAGCAGCTTGGCTGCGGACAGGGCCATTCAGTACTTC	CASSLAADRAIQYF
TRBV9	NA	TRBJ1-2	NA	TGTGCCAGCAGCGTAGGCAGGATTCCCTATGGCTACACCTTC	CASSVGRIPYGYTF
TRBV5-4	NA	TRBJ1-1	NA	TGTGCCAGCAGGTCGGCGAGGGCAGCCACTGAAGCTTTCTTT	CASRSARAATEAFF
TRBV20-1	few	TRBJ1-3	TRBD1	TGCAGTGCTAGTACAGGGGTCAACTCTGGAAACACCATATATTTT	CSASTGVNSGNTIYF
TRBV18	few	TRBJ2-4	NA	TGTGCCAGCTCAGGAGACATTCAGTACTTC	CASSGDIQYF
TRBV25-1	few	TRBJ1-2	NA	TGTGCCAGCAGTGAAGGAACTGGCTGGGGGGGCTACACCTTC	CASSEGTGWGGYTF
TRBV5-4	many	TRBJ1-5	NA	TGTGCCAGCAGCAACCGGGACCGTAATCAGCCCCAGCATTTT	CASSNRDRNQPQHF
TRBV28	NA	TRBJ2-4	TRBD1	TGTGCCAGCAGTGGTACAGGGGTTGGAGCCAAAAACATTCAGTACTTC	CASSGTGVGAKNIQYF
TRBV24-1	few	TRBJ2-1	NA	TGTGCCACCGAGATTTCGGGAGTTTACGGCGATGAGCAGTTCTTC	CATEISGVYGDEQFF
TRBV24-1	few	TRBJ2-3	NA	TGTGCCACAGGGACAGATACGCAGTATTTT	CATGTDTQYF
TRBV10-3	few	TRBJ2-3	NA	TGTGCCATCAGTGAGTCGAGCACAGATACGCAGTATTTT	CAISESSTDTQYF
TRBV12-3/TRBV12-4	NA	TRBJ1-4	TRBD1	TGTGCCAGCAGCGCAGGGGGCACTAATGAAAAACTGTTTTTT	CASSAGGTNEKLFF
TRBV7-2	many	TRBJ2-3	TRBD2	TGTGCCAGCAGGGGACTAGGGGTGGCAGATACGCAGTATTTT	CASRGLGVADTQYF
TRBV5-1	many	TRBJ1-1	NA	TGCGCCAGCACCGGGGGCGGGAAGATCAACACTGAAGCTTTCTTT	CASTGGGKINTEAFF
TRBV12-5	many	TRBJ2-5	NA	TGTGCTAGTGGTTTGGTACCGGGACCCCAGTACTTC	CASGLVPGPQYF
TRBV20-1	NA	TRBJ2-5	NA	TGCAGTGCTAGTAACCTTATAGCGGTGCAAGAGACCCAGTACTTC	CSASNLIAVQETQYF
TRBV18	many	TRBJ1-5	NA	TGTGCCAGCTCACCTGGACGGTCTGGTCAGCCCCAGCATTTT	CASSPGRSGQPQHF
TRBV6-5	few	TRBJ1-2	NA	TGTGCCAGCAGCTCCCAACCTGTATGGGGCTACACCTTC	CASSSQPVWGYTF
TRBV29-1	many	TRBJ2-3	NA	TGCAGCGTTGGCAGGGACAACACAGATACGCAGTATTTT	CSVGRDNTDTQYF
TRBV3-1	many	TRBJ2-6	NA	TGTGCCAGCAGTCCCTCACACTACTCTGGGGCCAACGTCCTGACTTTC	CASSPSHYSGANVLTF
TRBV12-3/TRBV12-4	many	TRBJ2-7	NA	TGTGCCAGCAGTCGCCCCGGGACGGAGCCCTACGAGCAGTACTTC	CASSRPGTEPYEQYF
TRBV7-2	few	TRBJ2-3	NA	TGTGCCAGCAGCCCCCCAGGGAACACAGATACGCAGTATTTT	CASSPPGNTDTQYF
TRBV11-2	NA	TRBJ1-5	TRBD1	TGTGCCAGCAGCGCAGGGGGTTATAGCAATCAGCCCCAGCATTTT	CASSAGGYSNQPQHF
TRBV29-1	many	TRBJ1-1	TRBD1	TGCAGCGTACAGGGGCCACAAACTGAAGCTTTCTTT	CSVQGPQTEAFF
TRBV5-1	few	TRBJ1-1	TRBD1	TGCGCCAGCAGCTTGTTGGAGGGGGCCGAAGCTTTCTTT	CASSLLEGAEAFF
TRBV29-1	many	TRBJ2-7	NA	TGCAGCGTTGAGGACCTATACTACGAGCAGTACTTC	CSVEDLYYEQYF
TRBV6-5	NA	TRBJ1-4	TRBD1	TGTGCCAGCAGTTCCCAAGGGGGCGCAGAGGAAAAACTGTTTTTT	CASSSQGGAEEKLFF